This entry lists 31 T cell receptor beta chains sequenced from one sample in a study of T cell responses to AZD1222 COVID-19 vaccine. TCRdb keeps only in-frame clones here, not all; method: immunoSEQ multiplex PCR. The table shows about 130,000 clones, with 90% occurring only once. The input for sequencing was peripheral blood, taken on day 0 of MenACWY control vaccination. These receptors were collected from an adult in good health.

The chain recombines TRBV28 with TRBJ2-7; TRBD1 matches at 10 bases. The CDR3 contains 14 residues. Per germline, CDR1 MDHEN and CDR2 SYDVKM. The trim removed 3 bases at V and 5 bases at J, leaving 4 bases unmatched. CDR3 DNA: TGTGCCAGCAGTTTGACAGGGGGCCTGGACGAGCAGTACTTC. Translation gives CASSLTGGLDEQYF.

This clone appeared a single time. The chain employs TRBV7-9 and TRBJ1-2, with TRBD1 matching over 7 bases. The CDR3 covers 13 residues. The V gene's germline CDR1 is SEHNR and CDR2 FQNEAQ (reference sequence). V gave up 4 bases and J gave up 3 bases; unmatched junction bases: 2. DNA for the CDR3: TGTGCCAGCAGCTGGCAGGGGGACTATGGCTACACCTTC. It codes for CASSWQGDYGYTF.

This clone has a handful of counts. Within the sample, other DNA sequences also encode this same CDR3. CDR3 amino acids: CATSRGTGYGYTF. CDR3 bases: TGTGCCACCAGCAGAGGGACTGGCTATGGCTACACCTTC. The V call is TRBV15, the J call TRBJ1-2; D gene unclear. This CDR3 has 13 amino acids. V lost 1 base and J lost 4, with 7 bases in between. In germline, CDR1 is LNHNV, CDR2 YYDKDF (reference sequence).

The V call is TRBV29-1, the J call TRBJ2-1, with D possibly matching TRBD2 (6 bases). The length of the CDR3 is 12 residues. The germline V and J ends were trimmed by 6 bases and 6 bases, with 12 bases remaining between them. CDR1 and CDR2 (germline): SQVTM, ANQGSEA. DNA for the CDR3: TGCAGCGTCTACAGGACTATCAATGAGCAGTTCTTC. Its translation is CSVYRTINEQFF.

This chain links TRBV9 with TRBJ2-5; 7 nucleotides match TRBD1. Germline V gene data show CDR1 as SGDLS and CDR2 as YYNGEE. The J segment lost 5 bases and the V segment lost 0 bases, leaving 13 bases of the junction unmatched. This CDR3 is built from 17 residues. The CDR3: CASSVAALGQSGETQYF. In nucleotides, the CDR3 is TGTGCCAGCAGCGTAGCCGCCCTGGGACAGTCTGGGGAGACCCAGTACTTC.

The J gene is TRBJ2-3, the V gene TRBV6-1, with 7 bases lining up with TRBD1. Germline trimming cut 2 bases from V and 4 bases from J; bases unmatched to any gene: 6. In germline, CDR1 is MNHNS, CDR2 SASEGT. The CDR3 is 15 residues long. The CDR3 loop is CASSEWFQGADTQYF. The CDR3 DNA reads TGTGCCAGCAGTGAATGGTTCCAGGGGGCAGATACGCAGTATTTT.

The gene calls are TRBV7-8 and TRBJ2-4; 7 nucleotides line up with TRBD2. CDR3 length equals 14 residues. With V trimmed by 5 bases and J by 6 bases, 7 bases remained unmatched. Germline V gives CDR1 SGHVS, CDR2 FQNEAQ. This CDR3 is CASSQPGGGNIQYF. As DNA, the CDR3 is TGTGCCAGCAGCCAACCGGGCGGGGGAAACATTCAGTACTTC. The complete variable domain, with remaining parts taken from reference TRBV7-8 and TRBJ2-4, reads GAGVSQSPRYKVAKRGQDVALRCDPISGHVSLFWYQQALGQGPEFLTYFQNEAQLDKSGLPSDRFFAERPEGSVSTLKIQRTQQEDSAVYLCASSQPGGGNIQYFGAGTRLSVL.

This clone was seen a single time. The chain recombines TRBV29-1 with TRBJ1-2, with 7 bases identical to TRBD1. The CDR3 has 12 residues. The germline CDR1 and CDR2 sequences are SQVTM and ANQGSEA. J was trimmed by 4 bases and V by 3 bases; bases with no gene match: 2. CDR3 bases: TGCAGCGTTGAGGGACAGTTCTATGGCTACACCTTC. It encodes CSVEGQFYGYTF.

This clone was detected only a few times. This chain connects TRBV6-5 to TRBJ1-2; TRBD1 is a possible D gene (6 bases). The V end lost 11 bases, the J end lost 8 bases, and 18 bases lay between the germline ends. The germline gives CDR1 MNHEY, CDR2 SVGAGI. The CDR3 is 12 amino acids. CDR3 sequence reads: CASRGGPSGYTF. In nucleotides, the CDR3 is TGTGCCTCTCGAGGGGGGCCTAGCGGCTACACCTTC.

V and J are TRBV18 and TRBJ2-1, with 9 bases matching TRBD2. The CDR3 sequence is 16 residues long. With 0 bases clipped from V and 6 bases from J, the junction kept 6 bases outside the gene matches. The germline V gene has CDR1 KGHSH and CDR2 LQKENI. This CDR3 is CASSPPGGRVSNEQFF. The CDR3 nucleotides are TGTGCCAGCTCACCACCCGGCGGGAGGGTGAGCAATGAGCAGTTCTTC.

The chain couples TRBV6-4 to TRBJ1-6; D is ambiguous. The V gene's germline CDR1 is MRHNA and CDR2 SNTAGT. CDR3 length: 15 amino acids. V was cut by 6 bases and J by 0 bases, with 9 bases left in between. The CDR3: CASSAQVSYNSPLHF. In DNA form, the CDR3 reads TGTGCCAGCAGCGCCCAGGTCTCCTATAATTCACCCCTCCACTTT.

V gene TRBV7-8 combines with J gene TRBJ1-6; D may be TRBD1 (5 bases). Germline-derived CDR1 and CDR2 are SGHVS and FQNEAQ. V shed 7 bases and J shed 8 bases, with 12 bases lying between them. This CDR3 is 13 amino acids long. Here the CDR3 reads CASTGEAYSPLHF. DNA for the CDR3: TGTGCCAGCACGGGGGAAGCATATTCACCCCTCCACTTT. Looking up the rest from reference TRBV7-8 and TRBJ1-6 gives the full variable domain: GAGVSQSPRYKVAKRGQDVALRCDPISGHVSLFWYQQALGQGPEFLTYFQNEAQLDKSGLPSDRFFAERPEGSVSTLKIQRTQQEDSAVYLCASTGEAYSPLHFGNGTRLTVT.

The sample holds a few counts of this clone. The chain uses TRBV2 and TRBJ2-5, with TRBD1 matching over 7 bases. Germline CDR1 is SNHLY and CDR2 is FYNNEI. The CDR3 extends over 16 amino acids. The trim removed 5 bases at V and 4 bases at J, leaving 13 bases unmatched. The CDR3 nucleotides read TGTGCCAGCAGTTCGAACCCCGGGACAGTCGGAGAGACCCAGTACTTC. Residues: CASSSNPGTVGETQYF.

The V and J genes are TRBV7-9 and TRBJ2-7; TRBD2 agrees at 8 bases. Trimming removed 3 bases from V and 3 bases from J; junction bases left unmatched: 10. This CDR3 contains 16 residues. Germline CDR1 and CDR2: SEHNR and FQNEAQ (reference sequence). The DNA of the CDR3 is TGTGCCAGCAGCTTGGGTAGGGTAGCGGGGTTCTACGAGCAGTACTTC. This encodes CASSLGRVAGFYEQYF.

The chain is built from TRBV11-2 and TRBJ2-5; 10 nucleotides match TRBD2. Germline V gene sequence: CDR1 SGHAT, CDR2 FQNNGV. The CDR3 extends over 15 amino acids. V lost 6 bases to trimming and J lost 5 bases; unmatched junction nucleotides: 9. Here the CDR3 reads CASRKQAGGLETQYF. The CDR3 coding sequence is TGTGCCAGCAGGAAACAAGCGGGGGGGCTGGAGACCCAGTACTTC.

This chain joins TRBV28 and TRBJ2-3; maybe TRBD2 (5 bases). Trimming cost V 2 bases and J 3 bases, with 12 bases left between them. The germline V gene encodes CDR1 MDHEN and CDR2 SYDVKM. This CDR3 region has 15 residues. The CDR3 spells CASSLRVEGTDTQYF. For the CDR3, the DNA is TGTGCCAGCAGTTTAAGGGTCGAGGGTACAGATACGCAGTATTTT.

J is TRBJ2-5 and V is TRBV2; 8 nucleotides agree with TRBD2. The CDR3 has 14 residues. V lost 7 bases to trimming and J lost 7 bases; unmatched junction nucleotides: 11. Looked up from germline, CDR1 is SNHLY and CDR2 is FYNNEI. CDR3 bases: TGTGCCAGCAATCCCCAAGCGCTAGCGGGGACCCAGTACTTC. Its translation: CASNPQALAGTQYF.

The chain is built from TRBV18 and TRBJ1-5; D possibly corresponds to TRBD1 (5 bases). This CDR3 has 14 amino acids. Germline lookup yields CDR1 KGHSH and CDR2 LQKENI. V lost 5 bases and J 3 bases, leaving 11 bases between the germline ends. CDR3 in DNA: TGTGCCAGCTCATCCTCAGGGCCCAATCAGCCCCAGCATTTT. Encoded protein: CASSSSGPNQPQHF.

This sequence joins TRBV6-6 and TRBJ2-7; 7 nucleotides line up with TRBD1. CDR3 size: 14 residues. Germline V lookup: CDR1 MNHNY, CDR2 SVGAGI (reference sequence). Trimming at V came to 5 bases and at J to 0 bases, leaving 4 bases not matched to a gene. The DNA for the CDR3 is TGTGCCAGCAGTCCCGGGACAGTCTCCTACGAGCAGTACGTC. This encodes CASSPGTVSYEQYV.

The chain carries TRBV9 and TRBJ2-7, with D possibly matching TRBD2 (6 bases). This CDR3 has 16 residues. V lost 3 bases, J lost 2 bases, and 18 bases lay in between. Germline V lookup: CDR1 SGDLS, CDR2 YYNGEE. Written as DNA, the CDR3 is TGTGCCAGCAGCGCAGAGACTGGGGGACTTACCTACGAGCAGTACTTC. It is translated as CASSAETGGLTYEQYF.

V gene TRBV11-2 combines with J gene TRBJ1-1; D gene unclear. This CDR3 is 14 amino acids long. Trimming took 3 bases from V and 1 from J, leaving 9 bases between them. The V gene's germline CDR1 is SGHAT and CDR2 FQNNGV. Here the CDR3 reads CASSLQAENTEAFF. Written as DNA, the CDR3 is TGTGCCAGCAGCTTGCAAGCGGAGAACACTGAAGCTTTCTTT.

The chain combines TRBV7-6 with TRBJ1-2; TRBD1 matches 7 bases. The CDR3 loop spans 15 amino acids. The junction had 6 bases not matched to a gene; V was cut back by 5 bases and J by 0 bases. Germline V lookup: CDR1 SGHVS, CDR2 FNYEAQ. CDR3 amino acids: CASSGSGTANYGYTF. In DNA, the CDR3 is TGTGCCAGCAGCGGAAGCGGGACAGCTAACTATGGCTACACCTTC.

The chain combines TRBV7-2 with TRBJ2-3, with 8 bases that match TRBD2. CDR1 is SGHTA, CDR2 FQGNSA, per germline. The CDR3 length is 13 residues. Germline trimming cut 5 bases from V and 5 bases from J; bases unmatched to any gene: 3. Here the CDR3 reads CASSRGGGDTQYF. The CDR3 coding sequence is TGTGCCAGCAGCCGGGGGGGCGGAGATACGCAGTATTTT.

This chain uses TRBV7-9 with TRBJ2-1, with 8 bases fitting TRBD2. This CDR3 has 15 amino acids. CDR1 and CDR2 (germline): SEHNR, FQNEAQ (reference sequence). The J segment lost 6 bases and the V segment lost 1 base, leaving 5 bases of the junction unmatched. The DNA of the CDR3 is TGTGCCAGCAGCTTAGTACTAGCGGCCTCCAATGAGCAGTTCTTC. Translated, it gives CASSLVLAASNEQFF.

The V call is TRBV7-9, the J call TRBJ1-2, with 8 bases matching TRBD1. V was pared by 4 bases and J by 2 bases, with 15 bases of the junction left unmatched. There are 18 residues in the CDR3. Looked up from germline, CDR1 is SEHNR and CDR2 is FQNEAQ (reference sequence). The CDR3: CASSSYGTGQLPNYGYTF. DNA of the CDR3: TGTGCCAGCAGCTCATACGGGACAGGACAATTACCGAACTATGGCTACACCTTC.

The rearrangement uses TRBV18 and TRBJ2-1; no clear D. CDR1 KGHSH and CDR2 LQKENI come from the germline V gene. Trimming took 0 bases from V and 7 from J, leaving 16 bases between them. The CDR3 covers 16 residues. CDR3 in DNA: TGTGCCAGCTCACCACCTCACAATCTCCCGATTAATGAGCAGTTCTTC. The encoded protein is CASSPPHNLPINEQFF.

The gene calls are TRBV24-1 and TRBJ2-3; 8 nucleotides agree with TRBD1. Germline lookup yields CDR1 KGHDR and CDR2 SFDVKD. This CDR3 has 16 residues. Unmatched junction bases numbered 9, after V lost 2 bases and J lost 6 bases. For the CDR3, the DNA is TGTGCCACCAGTGATTGGGGGGCAGGGGGCAGTGATACGCAGTATTTT. Protein: CATSDWGAGGSDTQYF.

V is TRBV7-2 and J is TRBJ2-3; D not resolved. The CDR3 covers 16 residues. CDR1 and CDR2 from the germline V gene are SGHTA and FQGNSA. Trimming took 1 base from V and 0 from J, leaving 11 bases between them. The CDR3 is CASSLVGQASTDTQYF. The CDR3 nucleotides are TGTGCCAGCAGCTTAGTGGGTCAGGCTAGCACAGATACGCAGTATTTT.

The chain combines TRBV11-2 with TRBJ1-2, with 7 bases identical to TRBD1. The CDR3 loop spans 12 amino acids. Germline loops: CDR1 SGHAT, CDR2 FQNNGV. With 3 bases clipped from V and 12 bases from J, the junction kept 7 bases outside the gene matches. The CDR3 here is CASSFVRGTDTF. The CDR3 DNA reads as TGTGCCAGCAGCTTCGTTCGCGGGACAGACACCTTC. Full variable domain (remainder filled in from reference TRBV11-2 and TRBJ1-2): EAGVAQSPRYKIIEKRQSVAFWCNPISGHATLYWYQQILGQGPKLLIQFQNNGVVDDSQLPKDRFSAERLKGVDSTLKIQPAKLEDSAVYLCASSFVRGTDTFGSGTRLTVV.

This rearrangement joins TRBV4-3 to TRBJ1-1; D call uncertain. With 0 bases removed from V and 7 bases from J, the gap between germline ends came to 9 bases. This CDR3 has 13 amino acids. Germline-derived CDR1 and CDR2 are LGHNA and YSLEER. CDR3 loop: CASSQEGKYEAFF. CDR3 bases: TGCGCCAGCAGCCAAGAGGGGAAGTATGAAGCTTTCTTT.

The chain joins TRBV7-6 to TRBJ2-3; D not certain. There are 14 residues in the CDR3. Trimming removed 1 base from V and 4 bases from J, with 9 bases in between. Germline V gene data show CDR1 as SGHVS and CDR2 as FNYEAQ. CDR3 protein: CASSLGRPADTQYF. Written as DNA, the CDR3 is TGTGCCAGCAGCTTAGGACGCCCCGCAGATACGCAGTATTTT. Complete variable domain (other parts from reference TRBV7-6 and TRBJ2-3): GAGVSQSPRYKVTKRGQDVALRCDPISGHVSLYWYRQALGQGPEFLTYFNYEAQQDKSGLPNDRFSAERPEGSISTLTIQRTEQRDSAMYRCASSLGRPADTQYFGPGTRLTVL.